These 22 T cell receptor beta chains were sequenced from one sample in a study of cytotoxic CD8 clonotypes in ibrutinib-treated CLL. Profiling relied on immunoSEQ multiplex PCR, and the TCRdb table lists in-frame clones only, not all of them. The repertoire holds more than 110,000 clones, with 70% to 80% as singletons. Sequencing used PBMCs, obtained after 24 months of ibrutinib treatment. The source of these receptors is a human donor with chronic lymphocytic leukemia.

DNA of the CDR3: TGTGCCACCAGCAGAGCGCGGTCAGGGTTTGAAAAACTGTTTTTT. Encoded protein: CATSRARSGFEKLFF. V gene TRBV15 combines with J gene TRBJ1-4; D perhaps matches TRBD1 (5 bases). CDR1 and CDR2 from the germline V gene are LNHNV and YYDKDF (reference sequence). The CDR3 is made up of 15 amino acids. Trimming shortened V by 1 base and J by 7 bases, and 13 bases separated the two germline ends.

The rearrangement links TRBV27 to TRBJ1-1; TRBD1 aligns across 7 bases. The germline V gene has CDR1 MNHEY and CDR2 SMNVEV (reference sequence). Trimming took 5 bases from V and 4 from J; bases not matched to a gene: 7. The CDR3 loop spans 14 amino acids. The CDR3 spells CASSPQGGLTEAFF. The CDR3 DNA sequence: TGTGCCAGCAGTCCACAAGGGGGCCTCACTGAAGCTTTCTTT.

The J gene is TRBJ2-1, the V gene TRBV7-2; D gene unclear. The germline CDR1 and CDR2 sequences are SGHTA and FQGNSA. V was pared by 4 bases and J by 15 bases, with 19 bases between. The CDR3 extends over 13 amino acids. CDR3: CASSSPTASELFF. The DNA of the CDR3 is TGTGCCAGCAGCTCCCCAACCGCTAGTGAGTTGTTCTTC.

This sequence joins TRBV28 and TRBJ1-2; D unclear. The CDR3 has 12 amino acids. With 3 bases removed from V and 3 bases from J, the gap between germline ends came to 5 bases. CDR1 is MDHEN, CDR2 SYDVKM, per germline. For the CDR3, the DNA is TGTGCCAGCAGTTTTTGGGACTATGGCTACACCTTC. This codes for CASSFWDYGYTF.

V gene TRBV5-1 combines with J gene TRBJ2-5, with 11 bases identical to TRBD2. This CDR3 spans 16 amino acids. Trimming took 0 bases from V and 4 from J; bases not matched to a gene: 5. Germline CDR1 SGHRS, CDR2 YFSETQ. This CDR3 is CASSLGGLAGGETQYF. CDR3 coding DNA: TGCGCCAGCAGCTTGGGAGGGCTAGCGGGAGGAGAGACCCAGTACTTC.

This sequence joins TRBV28 and TRBJ2-7; weak D call: TRBD2 (6 bases). The germline V gene has CDR1 MDHEN and CDR2 SYDVKM. The CDR3 covers 15 residues. V was pared by 5 bases and J by 2 bases, with 16 bases between. The CDR3 region has the DNA TGTGCCAGCAGTCTCACATACCGCGGGGCCTACGAGCAGTACTTC. The encoded protein is CASSLTYRGAYEQYF.

This clone appeared a few times. The gene calls are TRBV7-8 and TRBJ2-2, with a possible D match to TRBD1 (5 bases). Trimming stripped 2 bases from V and 3 bases from J, with 7 bases between. CDR3 length: 14 amino acids. Germline assignment: CDR1 SGHVS and CDR2 FQNEAQ. This chain's CDR3 is CASSLQGHTGELFF. The DNA for the CDR3 is TGTGCCAGCAGCTTACAGGGTCACACCGGGGAGCTGTTTTTT.

The chain uses TRBV18 and TRBJ2-7, with 8 bases fitting TRBD1. The CDR3 covers 12 residues. After removal of 5 bases from V and 5 bases from J, the junction contained 2 bases not matched to a gene. Germline CDR1 and CDR2: KGHSH and LQKENI. CDR3 sequence: CASSTTGDEQYF. The CDR3 region has the DNA TGTGCCAGCTCAACGACAGGGGACGAGCAGTACTTC.

Only a few counts were recorded for this clone. The gene calls are TRBV7-2 and TRBJ1-1; D is possibly TRBD1 (5 bases). The CDR3 totals 14 residues. V dropped 0 bases and J dropped 3 bases, with 8 bases sitting between them. Germline values: CDR1 SGHTA, CDR2 FQGNSA. The CDR3 loop reads CASSLAEGYTEAFF. The CDR3, as DNA: TGTGCCAGCAGCTTAGCGGAGGGGTACACTGAAGCTTTCTTT.

This clone has a handful of counts. The rearrangement joins TRBV29-1 to TRBJ2-7; tentatively, D is TRBD2 (5 bases). The V and J ends lost 6 bases and 2 bases respectively, with 11 bases between them. Germline-derived CDR1 and CDR2 are SQVTM and ANQGSEA. The CDR3 runs 12 residues. CDR3 protein: CSVRENTYEQYF. As DNA, the CDR3 is TGCAGCGTCCGGGAAAACACCTACGAGCAGTACTTC.

J is TRBJ1-5 and V is TRBV27; D uncertain. V lost 0 bases and J 4 bases, leaving 10 bases between the germline ends. Germline V gene sequence: CDR1 MNHEY, CDR2 SMNVEV (reference sequence). The CDR3 spans 15 residues. CDR3 bases: TGTGCCAGCAGTTTATCCCGGGGTAGGAATCAGCCCCAGCATTTT. Protein product: CASSLSRGRNQPQHF.

This chain links TRBV6-6 with TRBJ2-5; 8 positions match TRBD2. Germline V gene lookup returns CDR1 MNHNY and CDR2 SVGAGI (reference sequence). The CDR3 totals 16 residues. V shed 4 bases and J 5 bases; nucleotides not matched to a gene: 12. DNA of the CDR3: TGTGCCAGCAGTTGGCCAGCGGGAGAGCCCAGGGAGACCCAGTACTTC. Translating it yields CASSWPAGEPRETQYF.

V usage is TRBV7-9 and J usage is TRBJ2-5; tentatively, D is TRBD2 (5 bases). Per the germline V gene, CDR1 is SEHNR and CDR2 is FQNEAQ (reference sequence). Trimming stripped 4 bases from V and 5 bases from J, with 8 bases between. The CDR3 is made up of 12 amino acids. The CDR3 DNA reads TGTGCCAGCAGCTCCACTAGTGAGACCCAGTACTTC. It encodes CASSSTSETQYF.

The chain combines TRBV28 with TRBJ2-5; D is undetermined. This CDR3 has 12 residues. Trimming shortened V by 6 bases and J by 4 bases, and 9 bases separated the two germline ends. CDR1 is MDHEN and CDR2 is SYDVKM in the germline V gene. The CDR3 bases are TGTGCCAGCAGCAGGCCGTTAGAGACCCAGTACTTC. Translation: CASSRPLETQYF.

The chain has TRBV11-1 and TRBJ1-4; D is undetermined. The CDR3 is 13 amino acids. The V gene lost 0 bases and the J gene lost 10 bases, with 9 bases spanning the gap. Germline CDR1 and CDR2: SGHAT and FQDESV (reference sequence). The CDR3 DNA is TGTGCCAGCAGCTTAGCTTTTGGAGGAAAACTGTTTTTT. Amino acid sequence: CASSLAFGGKLFF.

The chain couples TRBV6-5 to TRBJ2-2; 11 bases fit TRBD2. Trimming removed 6 bases from V and 3 bases from J; junction bases left unmatched: 3. The germline CDR1 and CDR2 sequences are MNHEY and SVGAGI. The CDR3 is made up of 15 amino acids. This chain's CDR3 is CASRWTSGYTGELFF. The CDR3, as DNA: TGTGCCAGCAGGTGGACTAGCGGGTACACCGGGGAGCTGTTTTTT.

The J gene is TRBJ1-5, the V gene TRBV4-2; 9 bases line up with TRBD1. V lost 3 bases, J lost 7 bases, and 7 bases stayed unmatched. The CDR3 loop spans 15 amino acids. CDR1 is LGHNA and CDR2 is YNFKEQ in the germline V gene. CDR3 amino acids: CASSQAGQGGQPQHF. The CDR3 coding sequence is TGTGCCAGCAGCCAGGCGGGACAGGGAGGGCAGCCCCAGCATTTT.

This clone was recorded only once. The chain carries TRBV2 and TRBJ2-3; tentatively, D is TRBD1 or TRBD2 (5 bases each). Germline V gene sequence: CDR1 SNHLY, CDR2 FYNNEI. V shed 8 bases and J shed 2 bases, with 11 bases lying between them. The CDR3 extends over 13 amino acids. The CDR3, as DNA: TGTGCCAGCGGGACGGGGCCCACAGATACGCAGTATTTT. Residues: CASGTGPTDTQYF.

This clone was counted a few times. The chain carries TRBV21-1 and TRBJ1-4; the table's D call TRBD1 went unverified against the DNA. TRBV21-1 is assigned pseudogene status. The CDR3 has 14 amino acids. The CDR3 DNA is TGTGCCAGCAGCAAGGGGACAGCTAATGAAAAACTGTTTTTT. It translates to CASSKGTANEKLFF.

J is TRBJ1-2 and V is TRBV4-3; D might be TRBD1 (5 bases). Trimming took 5 bases from V and 4 from J, leaving 17 bases between them. The CDR3 has 15 amino acids. Germline CDR1 and CDR2: LGHNA and YSLEER. CDR3 DNA sequence: TGCGCCAGCAGCAAGGGTGGGGGAACGGTCTATGGCTACACCTTC. Translation gives CASSKGGGTVYGYTF.

This clone was detected a few times. The rearrangement uses TRBV6-5 and TRBJ1-6, with D possibly being TRBD1 (5 bases). CDR3 length: 13 amino acids. Germline V lookup: CDR1 MNHEY, CDR2 SVGAGI. Trimming took 4 bases from V and 6 from J, leaving 7 bases between them. The CDR3 sequence: CASSLGVNSPLHF. CDR3 in DNA: TGTGCCAGCAGTTTGGGGGTTAATTCACCCCTCCACTTT.

There are a few counts of this clone. This chain links TRBV20-1 with TRBJ1-1; perhaps TRBD1 as D (5 bases). This CDR3 region has 10 residues. Germline CDR1 reads DFQATT; CDR2 reads SNEGSKA (reference sequence). The CDR3 bases are TGCGGGGGGTGGTGGCAAAGGGCTTTCTTT. This gives the protein CGGWWQRAFF.